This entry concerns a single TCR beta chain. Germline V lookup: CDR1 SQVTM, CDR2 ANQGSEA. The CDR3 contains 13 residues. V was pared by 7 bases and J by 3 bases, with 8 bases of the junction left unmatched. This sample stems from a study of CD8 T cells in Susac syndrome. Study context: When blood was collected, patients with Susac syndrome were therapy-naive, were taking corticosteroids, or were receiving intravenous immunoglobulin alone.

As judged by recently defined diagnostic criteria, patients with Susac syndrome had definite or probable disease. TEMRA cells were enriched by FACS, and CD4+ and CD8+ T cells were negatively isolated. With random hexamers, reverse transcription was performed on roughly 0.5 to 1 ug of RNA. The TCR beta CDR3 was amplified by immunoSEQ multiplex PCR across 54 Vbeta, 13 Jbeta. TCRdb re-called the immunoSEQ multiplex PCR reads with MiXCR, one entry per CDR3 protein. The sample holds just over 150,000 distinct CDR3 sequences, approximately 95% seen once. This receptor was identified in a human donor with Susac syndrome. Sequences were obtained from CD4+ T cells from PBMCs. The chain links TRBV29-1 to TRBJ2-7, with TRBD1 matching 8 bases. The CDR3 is CSGSGQVGYEQYF. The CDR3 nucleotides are TGCAGCGGATCGGGACAGGTGGGCTACGAGCAGTACTTC.